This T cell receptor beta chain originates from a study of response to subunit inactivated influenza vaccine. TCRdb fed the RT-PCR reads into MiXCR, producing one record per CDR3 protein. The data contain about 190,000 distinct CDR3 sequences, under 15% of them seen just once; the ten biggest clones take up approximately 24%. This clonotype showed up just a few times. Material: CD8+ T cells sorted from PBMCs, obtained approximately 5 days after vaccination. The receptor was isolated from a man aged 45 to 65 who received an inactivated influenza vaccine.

The DNA for the CDR3 is TGTGCCAGCAGTTTATTGCCAGCGGGTATTCGAGATACGCAGTATTTT. Amino acid sequence: CASSLLPAGIRDTQYF. The chain links TRBV27 to TRBJ2-3, with D perhaps TRBD2 (6 bases). The CDR3 loop spans 16 amino acids. Germline V lookup: CDR1 MNHEY, CDR2 SMNVEV (reference sequence). V dropped 1 base and J dropped 5 bases, with 16 bases sitting between them.